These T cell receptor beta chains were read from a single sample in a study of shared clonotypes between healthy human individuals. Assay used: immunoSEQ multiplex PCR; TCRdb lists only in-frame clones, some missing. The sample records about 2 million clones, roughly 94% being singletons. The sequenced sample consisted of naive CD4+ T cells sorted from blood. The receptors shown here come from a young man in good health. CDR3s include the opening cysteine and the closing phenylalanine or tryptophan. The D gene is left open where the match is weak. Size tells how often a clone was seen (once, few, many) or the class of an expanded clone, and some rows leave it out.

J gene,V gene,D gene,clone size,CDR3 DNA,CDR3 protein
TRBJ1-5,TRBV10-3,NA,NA,TGTGCCATCAGTGAGGGCAGGGAGGGCAATCAGCCCCAGCATTTT,CAISEGREGNQPQHF
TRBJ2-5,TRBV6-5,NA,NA,TGTGCCAGCAGCTCAGCGGGCGAGACCCAGTACTTC,CASSSAGETQYF
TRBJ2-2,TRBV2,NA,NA,TGTGCCAGCAGTCGCGGCAGCCAGAACACCGGGGAGCTGTTTTTT,CASSRGSQNTGELFF
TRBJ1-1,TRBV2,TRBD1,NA,TGTGCCAGCAGTAGGGACAGGGGGCAATGGGCTGAAGCTTTCTTT,CASSRDRGQWAEAFF
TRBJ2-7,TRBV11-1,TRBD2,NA,TGTGCCAGCAGCTTAGAGGGGACTAGCGGGCCCTACGAGCAGTACTTC,CASSLEGTSGPYEQYF
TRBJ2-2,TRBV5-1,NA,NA,TGCGCCAGCAGCTTGGGGGCAGCGAACACCGGGGAGCTGTTTTTT,CASSLGAANTGELFF
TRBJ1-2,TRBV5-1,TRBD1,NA,TGCGCCAGCAGCTTGGCCGGGACAGTTTATGGCTACACCTTC,CASSLAGTVYGYTF
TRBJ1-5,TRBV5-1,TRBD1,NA,TGCGCCAGCAGCTTGGGAGGGACAGGGATCAATCAGCCCCAGCATTTT,CASSLGGTGINQPQHF
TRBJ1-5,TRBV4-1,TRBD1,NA,TGCGCCAGCAGCGAAGACAGGGGGCTGGTTCAGCCCCAGCATTTT,CASSEDRGLVQPQHF
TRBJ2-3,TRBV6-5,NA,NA,TGTGCCAGCAGTTACTCCGAGGACCATACGCAGTATTTT,CASSYSEDHTQYF
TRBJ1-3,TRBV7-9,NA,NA,TGTGCCAGCAGCTTTGCGTGGGACTCTGGAAACACCATATATTTT,CASSFAWDSGNTIYF
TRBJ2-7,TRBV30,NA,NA,TGTGCCTGGAGTGATTTCTACGAGCAGTACTTC,CAWSDFYEQYF
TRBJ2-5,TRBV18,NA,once,TGTGCCAGCTCACCAGGAGGGGGCCGGGAGACCCAGTACTTC,CASSPGGGRETQYF
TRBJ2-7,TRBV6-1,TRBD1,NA,TGTGCCAGCAGGGGACAGGGGGCAAGGAACGAGCAGTACTTC,CASRGQGARNEQYF
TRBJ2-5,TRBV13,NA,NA,TGTGCCAGCGGCGTAGTGTCAGGGGCCTCGGAGACCCAGTACTTC,CASGVVSGASETQYF
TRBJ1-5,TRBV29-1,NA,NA,TGCAGCGTTGTGGTCAGGGGTCCCGATCAGCCCCAGCATTTT,CSVVVRGPDQPQHF
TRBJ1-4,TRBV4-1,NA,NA,TGCGCCAGCAGCCAAGCCTCGTTCGGTGAAAAACTGTTTTTT,CASSQASFGEKLFF
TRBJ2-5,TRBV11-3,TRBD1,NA,TGTGCCAGCAGCTTATGGACAGGGGCCGAGACCCAGTACTTC,CASSLWTGAETQYF
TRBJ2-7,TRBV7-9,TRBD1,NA,TGTGCCAGCAGCGAAGATCTGGGACAGGGGGCAGGCGAGCAGTACTTC,CASSEDLGQGAGEQYF
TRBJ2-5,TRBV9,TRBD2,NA,TGTGCCAGCAGCGTAGTTGGGCTAGCGGGAGAGACCCAGTACTTC,CASSVVGLAGETQYF
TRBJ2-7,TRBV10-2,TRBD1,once,TGCGCCAGCACTGACAGGGTCGGGTTAGGGCAGTACTTC,CASTDRVGLGQYF